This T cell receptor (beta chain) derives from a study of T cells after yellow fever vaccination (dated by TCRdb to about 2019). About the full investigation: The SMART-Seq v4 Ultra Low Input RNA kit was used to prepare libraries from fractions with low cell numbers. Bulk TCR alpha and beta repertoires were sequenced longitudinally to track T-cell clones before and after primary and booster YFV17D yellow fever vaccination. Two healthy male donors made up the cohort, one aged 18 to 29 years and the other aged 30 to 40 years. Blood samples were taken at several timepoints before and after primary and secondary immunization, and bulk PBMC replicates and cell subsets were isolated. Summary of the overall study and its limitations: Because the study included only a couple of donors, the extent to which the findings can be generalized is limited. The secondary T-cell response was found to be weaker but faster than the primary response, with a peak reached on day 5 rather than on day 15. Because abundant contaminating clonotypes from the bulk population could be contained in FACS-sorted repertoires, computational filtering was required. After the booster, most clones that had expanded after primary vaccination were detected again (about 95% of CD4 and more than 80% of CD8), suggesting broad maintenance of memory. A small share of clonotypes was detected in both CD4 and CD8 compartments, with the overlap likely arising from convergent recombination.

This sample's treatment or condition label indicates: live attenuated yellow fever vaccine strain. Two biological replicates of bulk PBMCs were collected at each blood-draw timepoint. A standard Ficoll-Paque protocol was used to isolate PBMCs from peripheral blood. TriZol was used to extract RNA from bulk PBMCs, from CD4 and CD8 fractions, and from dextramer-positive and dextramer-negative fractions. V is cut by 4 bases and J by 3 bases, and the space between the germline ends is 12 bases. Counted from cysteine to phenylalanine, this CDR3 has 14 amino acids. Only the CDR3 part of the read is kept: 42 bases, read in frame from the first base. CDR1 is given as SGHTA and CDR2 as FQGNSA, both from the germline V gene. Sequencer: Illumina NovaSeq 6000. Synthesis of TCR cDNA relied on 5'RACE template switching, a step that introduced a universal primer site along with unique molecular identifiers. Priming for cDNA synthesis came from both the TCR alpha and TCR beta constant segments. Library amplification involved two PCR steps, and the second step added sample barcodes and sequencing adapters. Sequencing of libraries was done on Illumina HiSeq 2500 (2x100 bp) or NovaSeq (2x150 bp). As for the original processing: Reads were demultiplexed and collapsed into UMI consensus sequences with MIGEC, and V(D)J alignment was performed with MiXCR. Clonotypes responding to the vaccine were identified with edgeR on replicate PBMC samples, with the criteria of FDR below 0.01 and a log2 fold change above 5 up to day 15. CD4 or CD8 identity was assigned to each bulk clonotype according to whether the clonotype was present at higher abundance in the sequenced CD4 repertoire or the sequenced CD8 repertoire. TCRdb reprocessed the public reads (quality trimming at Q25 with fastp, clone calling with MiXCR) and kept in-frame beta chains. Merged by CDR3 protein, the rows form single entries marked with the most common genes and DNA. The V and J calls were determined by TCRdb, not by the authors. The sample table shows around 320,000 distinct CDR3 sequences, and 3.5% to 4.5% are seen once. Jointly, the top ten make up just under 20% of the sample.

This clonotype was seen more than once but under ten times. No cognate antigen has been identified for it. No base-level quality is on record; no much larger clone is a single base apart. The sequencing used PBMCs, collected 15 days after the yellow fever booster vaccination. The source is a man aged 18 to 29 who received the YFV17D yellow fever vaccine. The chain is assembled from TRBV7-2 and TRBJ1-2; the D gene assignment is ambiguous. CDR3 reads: CASSSSGSHYGYTF. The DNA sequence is TGTGCCAGCAGCTCCTCCGGCAGCCACTATGGCTACACCTTC.